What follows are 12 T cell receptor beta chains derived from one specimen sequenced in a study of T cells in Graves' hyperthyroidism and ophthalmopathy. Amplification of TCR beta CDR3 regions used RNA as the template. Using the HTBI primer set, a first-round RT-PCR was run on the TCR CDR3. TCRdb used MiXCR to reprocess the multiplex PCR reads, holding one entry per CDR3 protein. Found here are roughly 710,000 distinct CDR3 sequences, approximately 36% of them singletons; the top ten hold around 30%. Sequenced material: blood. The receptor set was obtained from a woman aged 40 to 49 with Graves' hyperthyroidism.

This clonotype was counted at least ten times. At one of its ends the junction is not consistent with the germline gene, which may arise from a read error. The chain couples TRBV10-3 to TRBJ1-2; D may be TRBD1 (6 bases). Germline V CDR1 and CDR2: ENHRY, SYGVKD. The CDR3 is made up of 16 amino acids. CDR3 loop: CAINEIWGATRYGYTF. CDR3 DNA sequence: TGTGCCATCAATGAGATTTGGGGGGCGACCCGCTATGGCTACACCTTC.

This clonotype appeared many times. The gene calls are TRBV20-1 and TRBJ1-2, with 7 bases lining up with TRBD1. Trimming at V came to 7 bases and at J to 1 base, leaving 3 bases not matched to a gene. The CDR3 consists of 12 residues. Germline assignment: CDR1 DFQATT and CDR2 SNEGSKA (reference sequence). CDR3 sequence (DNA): TGCAGTGTAACAGGGGATAACTATGGCTACACCTTC. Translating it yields CSVTGDNYGYTF.

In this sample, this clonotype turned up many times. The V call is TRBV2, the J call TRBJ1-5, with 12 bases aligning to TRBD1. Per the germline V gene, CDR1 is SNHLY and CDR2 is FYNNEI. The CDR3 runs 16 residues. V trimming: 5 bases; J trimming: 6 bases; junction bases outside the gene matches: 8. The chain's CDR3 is CASSSPGQGAGQPQHF. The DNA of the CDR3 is TGTGCCAGCAGTTCGCCGGGACAGGGGGCCGGTCAGCCCCAGCATTTT.

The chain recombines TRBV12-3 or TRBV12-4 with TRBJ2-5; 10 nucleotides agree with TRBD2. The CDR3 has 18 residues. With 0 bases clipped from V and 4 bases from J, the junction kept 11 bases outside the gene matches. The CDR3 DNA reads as TGTGCCAGCAGTTTAGCGCTCGCCGGGACTAGCGTTGGAGAGACCCAGTACTTC. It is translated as CASSLALAGTSVGETQYF.

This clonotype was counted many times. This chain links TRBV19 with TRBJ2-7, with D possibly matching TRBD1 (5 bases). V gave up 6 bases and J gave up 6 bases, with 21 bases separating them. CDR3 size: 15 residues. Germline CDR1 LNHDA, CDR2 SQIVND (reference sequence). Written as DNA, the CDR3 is TGTGCCAGTAGCCCCGTCGACAGAAGATTCGGCGAGCAGTACTTC. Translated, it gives CASSPVDRRFGEQYF.

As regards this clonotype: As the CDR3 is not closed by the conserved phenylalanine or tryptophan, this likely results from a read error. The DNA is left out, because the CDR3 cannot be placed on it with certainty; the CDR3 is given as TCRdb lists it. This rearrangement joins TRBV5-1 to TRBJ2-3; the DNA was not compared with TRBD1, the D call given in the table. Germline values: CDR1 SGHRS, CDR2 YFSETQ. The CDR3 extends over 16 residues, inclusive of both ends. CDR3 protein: CASSLPSGDQHRYAVV.

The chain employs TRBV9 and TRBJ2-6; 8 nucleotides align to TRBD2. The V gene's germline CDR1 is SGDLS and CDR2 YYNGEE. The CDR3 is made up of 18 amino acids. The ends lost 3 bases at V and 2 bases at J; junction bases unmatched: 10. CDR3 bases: TGTGCCAGCAGCGCGGGGGGGGAAAACGGGGCTGGGGCCAACGTCCTGACTTTC. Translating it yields CASSAGGENGAGANVLTF.

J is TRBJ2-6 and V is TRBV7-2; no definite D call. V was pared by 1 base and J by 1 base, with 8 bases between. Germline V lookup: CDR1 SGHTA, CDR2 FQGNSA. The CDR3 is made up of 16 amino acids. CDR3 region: CASSLGQRSGANVLTF. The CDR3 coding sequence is TGTGCCAGCAGCTTAGGCCAACGGTCTGGGGCCAACGTCCTGACTTTC.

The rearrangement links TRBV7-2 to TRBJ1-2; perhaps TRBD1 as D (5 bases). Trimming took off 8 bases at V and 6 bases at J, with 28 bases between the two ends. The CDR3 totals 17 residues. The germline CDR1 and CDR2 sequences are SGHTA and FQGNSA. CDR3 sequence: CASGRYSGASPSNGYTF. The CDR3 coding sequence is TGTGCCAGCGGCCGATATTCCGGGGCCTCTCCCTCCAATGGCTACACCTTC. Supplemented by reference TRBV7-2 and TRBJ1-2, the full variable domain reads GAGVSQSPSNKVTEKGKDVELRCDPISGHTALYWYRQSLGQGLEFLIYFQGNSAPDKSGLPSDRFSAERTGGSVSTLTIQRTQQEDSAVYLCASGRYSGASPSNGYTFGSGTRLTVV.

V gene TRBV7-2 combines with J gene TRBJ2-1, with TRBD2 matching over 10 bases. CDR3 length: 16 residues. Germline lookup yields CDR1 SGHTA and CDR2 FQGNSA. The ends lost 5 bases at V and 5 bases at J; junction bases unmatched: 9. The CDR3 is CASSQWKGLANNEQFF. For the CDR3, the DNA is TGTGCCAGCAGCCAATGGAAGGGACTAGCGAACAATGAGCAGTTCTTC.

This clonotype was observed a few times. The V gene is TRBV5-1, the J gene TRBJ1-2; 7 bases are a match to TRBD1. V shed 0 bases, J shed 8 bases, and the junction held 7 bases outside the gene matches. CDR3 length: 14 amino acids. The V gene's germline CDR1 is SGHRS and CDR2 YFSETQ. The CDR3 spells CASSLAGDSGGYTF. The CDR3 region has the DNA TGCGCCAGCAGCTTGGCCGGGGACAGCGGCGGCTACACCTTC. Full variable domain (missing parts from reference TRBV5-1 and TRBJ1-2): KAGVTQTPRYLIKTRGQQVTLSCSPISGHRSVSWYQQTPGQGLQFLFEYFSETQRNKGNFPGRFSGRQFSNSRSEMNVSTLELGDSALYLCASSLAGDSGGYTFGSGTRLTVV.

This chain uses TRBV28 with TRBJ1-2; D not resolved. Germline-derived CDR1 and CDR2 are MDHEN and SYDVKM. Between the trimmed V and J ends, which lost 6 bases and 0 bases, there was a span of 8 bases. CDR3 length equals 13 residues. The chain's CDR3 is CASRLIPNYGYTF. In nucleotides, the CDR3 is TGTGCCAGCAGGCTGATCCCTAACTATGGCTACACCTTC.